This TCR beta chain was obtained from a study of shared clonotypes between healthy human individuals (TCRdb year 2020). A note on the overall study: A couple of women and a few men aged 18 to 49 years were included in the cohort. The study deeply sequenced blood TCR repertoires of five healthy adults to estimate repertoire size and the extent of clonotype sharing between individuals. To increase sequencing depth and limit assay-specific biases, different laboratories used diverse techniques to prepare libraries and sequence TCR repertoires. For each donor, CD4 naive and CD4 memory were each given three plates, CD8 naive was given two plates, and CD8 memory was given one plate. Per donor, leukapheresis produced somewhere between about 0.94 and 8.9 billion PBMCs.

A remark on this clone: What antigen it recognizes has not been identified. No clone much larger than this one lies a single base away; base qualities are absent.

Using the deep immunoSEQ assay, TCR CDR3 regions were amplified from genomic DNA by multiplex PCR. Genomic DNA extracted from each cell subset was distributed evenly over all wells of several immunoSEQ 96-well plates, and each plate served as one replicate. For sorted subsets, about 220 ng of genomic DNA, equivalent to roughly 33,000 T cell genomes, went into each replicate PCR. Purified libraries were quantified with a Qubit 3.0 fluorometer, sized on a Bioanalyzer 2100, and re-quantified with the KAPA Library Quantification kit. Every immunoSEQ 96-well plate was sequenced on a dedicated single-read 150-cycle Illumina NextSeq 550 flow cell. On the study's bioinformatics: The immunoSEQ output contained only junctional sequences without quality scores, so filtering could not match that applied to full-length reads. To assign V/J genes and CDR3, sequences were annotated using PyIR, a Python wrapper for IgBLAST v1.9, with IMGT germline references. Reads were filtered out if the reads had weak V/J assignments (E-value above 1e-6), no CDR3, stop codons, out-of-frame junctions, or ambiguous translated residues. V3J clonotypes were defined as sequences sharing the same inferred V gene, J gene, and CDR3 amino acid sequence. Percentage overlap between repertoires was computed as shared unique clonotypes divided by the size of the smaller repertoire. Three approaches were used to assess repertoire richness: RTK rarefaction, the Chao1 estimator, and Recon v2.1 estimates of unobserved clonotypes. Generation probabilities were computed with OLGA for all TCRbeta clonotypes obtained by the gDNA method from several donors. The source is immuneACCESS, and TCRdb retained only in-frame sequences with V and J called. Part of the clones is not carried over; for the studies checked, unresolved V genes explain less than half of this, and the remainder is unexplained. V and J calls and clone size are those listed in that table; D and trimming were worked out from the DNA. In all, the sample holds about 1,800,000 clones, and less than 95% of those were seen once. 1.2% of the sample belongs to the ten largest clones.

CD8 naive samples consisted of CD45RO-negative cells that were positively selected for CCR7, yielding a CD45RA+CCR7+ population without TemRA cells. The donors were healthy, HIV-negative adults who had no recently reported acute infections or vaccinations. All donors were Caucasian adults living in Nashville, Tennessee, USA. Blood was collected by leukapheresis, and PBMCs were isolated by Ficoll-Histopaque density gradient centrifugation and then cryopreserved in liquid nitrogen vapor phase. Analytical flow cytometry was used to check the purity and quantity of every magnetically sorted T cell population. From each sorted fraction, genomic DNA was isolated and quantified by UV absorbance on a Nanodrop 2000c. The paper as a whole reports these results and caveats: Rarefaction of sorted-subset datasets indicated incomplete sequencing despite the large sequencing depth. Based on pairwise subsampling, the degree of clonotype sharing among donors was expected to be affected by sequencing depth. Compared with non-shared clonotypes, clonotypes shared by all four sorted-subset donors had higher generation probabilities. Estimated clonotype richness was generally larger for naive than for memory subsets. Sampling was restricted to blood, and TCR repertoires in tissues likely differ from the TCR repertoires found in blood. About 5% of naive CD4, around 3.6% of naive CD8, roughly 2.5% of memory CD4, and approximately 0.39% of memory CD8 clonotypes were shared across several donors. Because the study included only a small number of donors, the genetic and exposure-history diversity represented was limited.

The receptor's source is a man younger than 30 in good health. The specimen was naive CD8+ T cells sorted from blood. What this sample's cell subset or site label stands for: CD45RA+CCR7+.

At the DNA level, the sequence is TGTGCCAGCAGCTCCCTAAGCACAGATACGCAGTATTTT. Translated, this gives CASSSLSTDTQYF. The V gene is TRBV7-8 and the J gene is TRBJ2-3; confidence is insufficient to name the D gene. At the junction V is shortened by 4 bases and J by 0 bases, with 5 bases in between. Reading from cysteine to phenylalanine, the CDR3 counts 13 amino acids. Of the read, only the CDR3 DNA is kept; its 39 bases are in frame from base 1. Sequences SGHVS (CDR1) and FQNEAQ (CDR2) are obtained from the germline V gene. The CDR3, completed at both ends by the reference TRBV7-8 and TRBJ2-3 genes, gives the full variable domain GAGVSQSPRYKVAKRGQDVALRCDPISGHVSLFWYQQALGQGPEFLTYFQNEAQLDKSGLPSDRFFAERPEGSVSTLKIQRTQQEDSAVYLCASSSLSTDTQYFGPGTRLTVL.